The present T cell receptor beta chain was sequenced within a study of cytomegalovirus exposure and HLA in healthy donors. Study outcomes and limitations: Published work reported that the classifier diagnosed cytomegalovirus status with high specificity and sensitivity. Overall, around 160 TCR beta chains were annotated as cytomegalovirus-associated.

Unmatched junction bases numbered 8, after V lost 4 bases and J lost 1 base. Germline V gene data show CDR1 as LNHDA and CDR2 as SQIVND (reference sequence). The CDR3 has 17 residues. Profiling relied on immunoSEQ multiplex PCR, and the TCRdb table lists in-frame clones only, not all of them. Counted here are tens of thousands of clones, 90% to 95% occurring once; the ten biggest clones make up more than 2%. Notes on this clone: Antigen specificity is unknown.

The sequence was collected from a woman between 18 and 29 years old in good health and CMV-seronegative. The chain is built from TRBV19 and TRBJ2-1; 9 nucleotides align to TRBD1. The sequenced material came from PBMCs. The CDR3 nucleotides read TGTGCCAGTAGTAACCCCAGCGGGACAGGGTCCTACAATGAGCAGTTCTTC. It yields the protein CASSNPSGTGSYNEQFF.